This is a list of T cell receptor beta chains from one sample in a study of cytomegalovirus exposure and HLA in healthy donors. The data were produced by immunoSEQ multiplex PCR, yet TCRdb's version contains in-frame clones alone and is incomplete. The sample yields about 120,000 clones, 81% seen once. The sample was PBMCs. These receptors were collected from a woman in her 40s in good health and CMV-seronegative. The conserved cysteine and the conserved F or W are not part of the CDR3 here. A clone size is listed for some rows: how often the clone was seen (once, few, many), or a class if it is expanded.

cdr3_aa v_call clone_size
ASTLGLYYGYT TRBV6-6 .
ASSLAGGEKLF TRBV5-8 .
SVGVGSGGGTQY TRBV29-1 .
ASSRGQGDYGYT TRBV6-1 .
ASSVAQGLAGADTQY TRBV9 .
ASSQRLAGGEDTQY TRBV4-1 .
ASSDDRGNTGELF TRBV2 .
ASSSTWVSEAF TRBV6-1 few
ASSLRDRGVSMPYEQY TRBV7-2 .
ASSIGQGAGDTQY TRBV19 .
ASSYAQNQPQH TRBV6-5 .